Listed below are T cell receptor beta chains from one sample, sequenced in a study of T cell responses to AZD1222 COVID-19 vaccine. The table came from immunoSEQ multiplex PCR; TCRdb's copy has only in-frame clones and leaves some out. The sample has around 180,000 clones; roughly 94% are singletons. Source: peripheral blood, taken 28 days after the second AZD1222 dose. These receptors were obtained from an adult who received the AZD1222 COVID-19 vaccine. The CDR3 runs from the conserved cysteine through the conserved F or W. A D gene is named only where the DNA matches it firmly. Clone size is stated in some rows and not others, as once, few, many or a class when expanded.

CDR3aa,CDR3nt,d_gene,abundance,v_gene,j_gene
CASSSLGTDTQYF,TGTGCCAGCAGTTCCCTCGGGACAGATACGCAGTATTTT,NA,NA,TRBV6-2/TRBV6-3,TRBJ2-3
CASSSPLVRSTDTQYF,TGTGCCAGCAGCTCCCCCCTAGTTAGGAGCACAGATACGCAGTATTTT,NA,NA,TRBV5-4,TRBJ2-3
CASSDRGRDTQYF,TGTGCCAGCAGCGACAGGGGAAGAGATACGCAGTATTTT,TRBD1,NA,TRBV6-5,TRBJ2-3
CASSFTGGGQPQHF,TGTGCCAGCAGCTTCACAGGGGGCGGTCAGCCCCAGCATTTT,TRBD1,NA,TRBV3-1/TRBV3-2,TRBJ1-5
CASSLGRDQPQHF,TGTGCCAGCAGCTTAGGACGAGATCAGCCCCAGCATTTT,NA,NA,TRBV7-9,TRBJ1-5
CASSKAGVGQGRGTNEKLFF,TGTGCCAGCAGCAAAGCAGGCGTCGGTCAGGGTCGGGGAACTAATGAAAAACTGTTTTTT,NA,NA,TRBV21-1,TRBJ1-4
CASSEYGFEQFF,TGTGCCAGCAGTGAATACGGGTTTGAGCAGTTCTTC,NA,NA,TRBV6-1,TRBJ2-1
CSAEDSRSVNTEAFF,TGCAGCGCAGAGGACAGCCGAAGTGTGAACACTGAAGCTTTCTTT,NA,NA,TRBV29-1,TRBJ1-1
CASSLFDTDDSYGYTF,TGTGCCAGCAGCTTGTTCGACACCGACGATAGCTATGGCTACACCTTC,NA,NA,TRBV5-6,TRBJ1-2
CASSLQQGFDSPLHF,TGTGCCAGCAGCTTGCAACAGGGTTTTGATTCACCCCTCCACTTT,NA,NA,TRBV5-6,TRBJ1-6
CASSLSQWQGASPLHF,TGTGCCAGCAGTTTATCCCAGTGGCAGGGGGCCTCACCCCTCCACTTT,TRBD1,once,TRBV28,TRBJ1-6
CASSRTRAPGANVLTF,TGTGCCAGCAGTCGAACACGGGCACCTGGGGCCAACGTCCTGACTTTC,NA,few,TRBV6-6,TRBJ2-6
CASSPKPQGEQYF,TGTGCCAGCAGCCCTAAGCCACAGGGCGAGCAGTACTTC,NA,NA,TRBV7-9,TRBJ2-7
CASSFLSDPGNTIYF,TGTGCCAGCAGCTTCCTGTCAGATCCTGGAAACACCATATATTTT,NA,NA,TRBV11-2,TRBJ1-3
CASKAGDSYNEQFF,TGTGCCAGCAAGGCGGGAGACTCCTACAATGAGCAGTTCTTC,TRBD2,NA,TRBV28,TRBJ2-1
CASGDQGSEKLFF,TGCGCCAGCGGAGACCAGGGGTCTGAAAAACTGTTTTTT,NA,NA,TRBV4-1,TRBJ1-4
CASSFSGITHNEQFF,TGTGCCAGCAGCTTCTCGGGAATCACGCACAATGAGCAGTTCTTC,NA,NA,TRBV11-1,TRBJ2-1
CASSVHSSGNTIYF,TGTGCCAGCAGCGTTCATTCCTCTGGAAACACCATATATTTT,NA,NA,TRBV9,TRBJ1-3
CASSPISGTTAGELFF,TGTGCCAGCAGCCCAATTTCCGGGACCACCGCCGGGGAGCTGTTTTTT,NA,once,TRBV11-2,TRBJ2-2
CASSLDRGDNYGYTF,TGCGCCAGCAGCCTGGACAGGGGGGACAACTATGGCTACACCTTC,TRBD1,NA,TRBV5-1,TRBJ1-2
CASSSAGTSNTGELFF,TGTGCCAGCAGCTCTGCCGGGACTTCTAACACCGGGGAGCTGTTTTTT,NA,NA,TRBV5-4,TRBJ2-2
CASSFKEYEQYF,TGTGCCAGCAGTTTTAAGGAGTACGAGCAGTACTTC,NA,NA,TRBV28,TRBJ2-7
CASSQGSGTGGVQYF,TGTGCCAGCAGCCAAGGGTCCGGGACAGGGGGTGTGCAGTACTTC,TRBD1,NA,TRBV3-1/TRBV3-2,TRBJ2-7
CARTTRSTDTQYF,TGTGCCAGAACGACGCGGAGCACAGATACGCAGTATTTT,NA,once,TRBV5-3,TRBJ2-3
CAISGTSGYEQYF,TGTGCCATCAGTGGGACTAGTGGATACGAGCAGTACTTC,TRBD2,NA,TRBV10-3,TRBJ2-7
CASSSGTGNYGYTF,TGTGCCAGCAGTTCCGGGACAGGGAACTATGGCTACACCTTC,TRBD1,NA,TRBV27,TRBJ1-2
CASSLIRGGLAKNIQYF,TGTGCCAGCAGTTTGATCCGCGGGGGGCTAGCCAAAAACATTCAGTACTTC,TRBD2,NA,TRBV28,TRBJ2-4
CASSGTGTGGTEAFF,TGCGCCAGCAGCGGAACCGGGACAGGGGGGACTGAAGCTTTCTTT,TRBD1,NA,TRBV5-1,TRBJ1-1
CASSPRRGQGASGNTIYF,TGTGCCAGCTCACCACGTAGGGGTCAGGGAGCCTCTGGAAACACCATATATTTT,NA,NA,TRBV18,TRBJ1-3
CASRSYRDSPKNEKLFF,TGTGCCAGCAGATCTTACCGGGACAGCCCCAAAAATGAAAAACTGTTTTTT,TRBD1,NA,TRBV2,TRBJ1-4
CASSIPGDSLNTEAFF,TGTGCCAGTAGTATCCCTGGGGACAGCTTGAACACTGAAGCTTTCTTT,TRBD1,once,TRBV19,TRBJ1-1